This TCR beta chain was captured by sequencing in a study of blood T cell repertoires in COVID-19. This clone was seen more than once but under ten times. Measured with immunoSEQ multiplex PCR; TCRdb has only the in-frame clones, and not every one. This table has around 100,000 clones, approximately 90% appearing once. Losses at the gene ends were 6 bases for V and 10 bases for J; bases not matched to a gene: 10. This CDR3 is built from 15 residues. CDR1 is SNHLY and CDR2 is FYNNEI in the germline V gene. The chain carries TRBV2 and TRBJ1-6; TRBD1 matches 9 bases. The TCR sequence derives from a man in his fifties or sixties with active COVID-19. The sample comprised peripheral blood. Here the CDR3 DNA reads TGTGCCAGCAGCATCACGGGACAGGGCGGCTCACCCCTCCACTTT. Translating gives CASSITGQGGSPLHF.